This is a list of T cell receptor beta chains from one sample in a study of T cell responses to AZD1222 COVID-19 vaccine. Profiled with immunoSEQ multiplex PCR; TCRdb holds only in-frame clones, not every one. The repertoire includes some 200,000 clones, about 89% of them detected once, and 1.5% to 2% sits in the top ten. Specimen: peripheral blood, collected 28 days after the second AZD1222 dose. The receptors derive from an adult who received the AZD1222 COVID-19 vaccine. The CDR3 runs from the conserved cysteine through the conserved F or W. The D gene is left open where the match is weak. For some rows the clone size is stated as once, few or many, or as a class when expanded; others skip it.

clone size	J gene	V gene	D gene	CDR3 protein	CDR3 DNA
NA	TRBJ2-7	TRBV7-9	NA	CASSPGFSYEQYF	TGTGCCAGCAGCCCAGGGTTCTCCTACGAGCAGTACTTC
NA	TRBJ1-1	TRBV2	TRBD1	CASREGTAIEAFF	TGTGCCAGCAGGGAAGGGACAGCGATTGAAGCTTTCTTT
NA	TRBJ1-6	TRBV27	TRBD1	CASRVSPDREDPYNSPLHF	TGTGCCAGCAGAGTAAGCCCGGACAGGGAGGATCCCTATAATTCACCCCTCCACTTT
NA	TRBJ1-2	TRBV6-5	TRBD1	CASSYKSGGYGYTF	TGTGCCAGCAGTTACAAGTCAGGGGGGTATGGCTACACCTTC
NA	TRBJ2-1	TRBV6-5	NA	CASSEASYNEQFF	TGTGCCAGCAGCGAGGCAAGCTACAATGAGCAGTTCTTC
once	TRBJ1-2	TRBV18	NA	CASSPGTPTGSYTF	TGTGCCAGCTCACCAGGGACCCCTACGGGGAGCTACACCTTC
NA	TRBJ1-3	TRBV28	TRBD1	CASSLYKRGPGNTIYF	TGTGCCAGCAGTTTATATAAAAGGGGGCCTGGAAACACCATATATTTT
NA	TRBJ1-1	TRBV19	TRBD1	CASSRQGGTEAFF	TGTGCCAGTAGCCGACAGGGTGGGACTGAAGCTTTCTTT
NA	TRBJ1-2	TRBV6-5	NA	CASSYSGAANGYTF	TGTGCCAGCAGTTACTCAGGGGCGGCGAATGGCTACACCTTC
NA	TRBJ1-6	TRBV5-8	NA	CASSRRSSYNSPLHF	TGTGCCAGCAGCCGTCGAAGCTCCTATAATTCACCCCTCCACTTT